Below, one T cell receptor (beta chain) is given with its context. Its antigen is not known. This sample was included in a study of cytomegalovirus exposure and HLA in healthy donors. Findings and limits, study-wide: CMV serostatus was the only immune exposure information that was available.

Primers for the PCR totalled 60 Vbeta and 13 Jbeta. Assay used: immunoSEQ multiplex PCR; TCRdb lists only in-frame clones, some missing. In the table there are about 160,000 clones, approximately 81% of which are singletons. There are 13 residues in the CDR3. Germline CDR1 reads WSHSY; CDR2 reads SAAADI. Trimming shortened V by 5 bases and J by 5 bases, and 12 bases separated the two germline ends. The sample taken for sequencing was PBMCs. This chain connects TRBV10-2 to TRBJ2-5, with D unresolved. The sequence came from a man between 25 and 39 years old in good health and CMV-seronegative. The CDR3 loop is CASSPQASETQYF. The CDR3 DNA reads as TGCGCCAGCAGTCCCCAGGCCTCCGAGACCCAGTACTTC.